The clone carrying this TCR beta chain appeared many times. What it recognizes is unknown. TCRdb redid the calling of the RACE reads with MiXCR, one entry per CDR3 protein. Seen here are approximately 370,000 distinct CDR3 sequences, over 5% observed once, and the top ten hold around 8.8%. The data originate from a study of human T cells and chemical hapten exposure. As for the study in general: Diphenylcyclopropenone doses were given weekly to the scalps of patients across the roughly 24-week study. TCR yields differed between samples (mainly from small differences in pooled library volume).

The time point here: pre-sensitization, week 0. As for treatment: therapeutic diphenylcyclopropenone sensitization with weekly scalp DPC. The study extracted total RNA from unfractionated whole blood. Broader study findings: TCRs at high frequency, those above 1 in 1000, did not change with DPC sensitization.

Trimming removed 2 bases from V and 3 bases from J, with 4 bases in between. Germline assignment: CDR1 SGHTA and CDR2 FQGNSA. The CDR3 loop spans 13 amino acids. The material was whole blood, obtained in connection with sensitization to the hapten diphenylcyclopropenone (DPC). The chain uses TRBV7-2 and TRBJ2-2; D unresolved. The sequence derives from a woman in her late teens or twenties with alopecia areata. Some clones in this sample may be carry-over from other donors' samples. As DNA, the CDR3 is TGTGCCAGCAGCTTATGGTACACCGGGGAGCTGTTTTTT. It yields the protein CASSLWYTGELFF.